A selection of T cell receptor beta chains follows, all from one sample in a study of cytomegalovirus exposure and HLA in healthy donors. Data came from immunoSEQ multiplex PCR; TCRdb stores just in-frame clones and leaves some out. The sample records roughly 200,000 clones, about 89% being singletons. The sequenced material came from PBMCs. The receptor set was obtained from a man aged 25-45 years in good health and CMV-seronegative. The CDR3 runs from the conserved cysteine through the conserved F or W. The order of the fields is D gene, clone size, V gene, J gene, CDR3 protein, CDR3 DNA. D genes are given only for firm matches. Expanded clones get a size class; other rows say once, few or many, or leave the size out.

D gene: -; clone size: -; V gene: TRBV30; J gene: TRBJ1-2; CDR3 protein: CAWRVTETNYGYTF; CDR3 DNA: TGTGCCTGGAGGGTAACTGAAACCAACTATGGCTACACCTTC
D gene: TRBD1; clone size: -; V gene: TRBV7-6; J gene: TRBJ1-2; CDR3 protein: CASSQGANGYTF; CDR3 DNA: TGTGCCAGCAGCCAGGGGGCCAATGGCTACACCTTC
D gene: -; clone size: -; V gene: TRBV7-9; J gene: TRBJ1-3; CDR3 protein: CAIGVTGNTIYF; CDR3 DNA: TGTGCCATTGGAGTGACTGGAAACACCATATATTTT
D gene: -; clone size: -; V gene: TRBV28; J gene: TRBJ1-2; CDR3 protein: CASSLSGGQIYGYTF; CDR3 DNA: TGTGCCAGCAGTTTAAGCGGCGGGCAGATCTATGGCTACACCTTC
D gene: TRBD1; clone size: -; V gene: TRBV2; J gene: TRBJ1-1; CDR3 protein: CASILSVGQTEAFF; CDR3 DNA: TGTGCCAGCATCCTCAGTGTGGGACAGACTGAAGCTTTCTTT
D gene: -; clone size: -; V gene: TRBV5-5; J gene: TRBJ1-4; CDR3 protein: CASSLGSTTGEKLFF; CDR3 DNA: TGTGCCAGCAGCTTGGGTAGCACTACTGGTGAAAAACTGTTTTTT
D gene: -; clone size: -; V gene: TRBV5-1; J gene: TRBJ2-7; CDR3 protein: CASSLATGYEQYF; CDR3 DNA: TGCGCCAGCAGCCTTGCAACAGGCTACGAGCAGTACTTC
D gene: -; clone size: -; V gene: TRBV19; J gene: TRBJ2-7; CDR3 protein: CASSPSDSTYEQYF; CDR3 DNA: TGTGCCAGTAGTCCGTCAGATTCCACCTACGAGCAGTACTTC
D gene: -; clone size: few; V gene: TRBV7-2; J gene: TRBJ2-7; CDR3 protein: CASSFDRDKNYEQYF; CDR3 DNA: TGTGCCAGCAGCTTTGACCGGGACAAAAACTACGAGCAGTACTTC
D gene: TRBD2; clone size: -; V gene: TRBV9; J gene: TRBJ2-1; CDR3 protein: CASSPREGAYNEQFF; CDR3 DNA: TGTGCCAGCAGCCCACGGGAGGGGGCCTACAATGAGCAGTTCTTC
D gene: -; clone size: -; V gene: TRBV28; J gene: TRBJ1-6; CDR3 protein: CVSSLRRSPLHF; CDR3 DNA: TGTGTCAGCAGTTTGAGGCGGTCACCCCTCCACTTT
D gene: TRBD1; clone size: -; V gene: TRBV19; J gene: TRBJ2-1; CDR3 protein: CASSIGGTGNHNEQFF; CDR3 DNA: TGTGCCAGTAGTATAGGGGGGACAGGGAACCACAATGAGCAGTTCTTC
D gene: -; clone size: -; V gene: TRBV7-9; J gene: TRBJ2-3; CDR3 protein: CASSLGQATSTDTQYF; CDR3 DNA: TGTGCCAGCAGCTTAGGACAGGCAACTAGCACAGATACGCAGTATTTT
D gene: -; clone size: -; V gene: TRBV2; J gene: TRBJ2-7; CDR3 protein: CASSTDSASYEQYF; CDR3 DNA: TGTGCCAGCAGTACTGACAGTGCCTCCTACGAGCAGTACTTC
D gene: TRBD1; clone size: -; V gene: TRBV28; J gene: TRBJ1-4; CDR3 protein: CASRRRQGVEKLFF; CDR3 DNA: TGTGCCAGCAGGCGAAGACAGGGAGTGGAAAAACTGTTTTTT
D gene: TRBD2; clone size: -; V gene: TRBV15; J gene: TRBJ2-2; CDR3 protein: CATSRTGTSGDTGELFF; CDR3 DNA: TGTGCCACCAGCAGGACGGGAACTAGCGGTGACACCGGGGAGCTGTTTTTT
D gene: -; clone size: -; V gene: TRBV13; J gene: TRBJ2-7; CDR3 protein: CASSWGFRQEAYEQYF; CDR3 DNA: TGTGCCAGCAGCTGGGGTTTTCGACAGGAAGCCTACGAGCAGTACTTC
D gene: TRBD1; clone size: few; V gene: TRBV7-8; J gene: TRBJ2-7; CDR3 protein: CASSLSGTAPYEQYF; CDR3 DNA: TGTGCCAGCAGCTTATCCGGGACAGCCCCCTACGAGCAGTACTTC
D gene: -; clone size: -; V gene: TRBV5-5; J gene: TRBJ1-5; CDR3 protein: CASRLTVSSNQPQHF; CDR3 DNA: TGTGCCAGCAGACTTACAGTCAGCAGCAATCAGCCCCAGCATTTT
D gene: -; clone size: -; V gene: TRBV4-1; J gene: TRBJ2-1; CDR3 protein: CASSQPSGNEQFF; CDR3 DNA: TGCGCCAGCAGCCAACCGAGCGGAAATGAGCAGTTCTTC
D gene: -; clone size: once; V gene: TRBV9; J gene: TRBJ2-1; CDR3 protein: CASSVAAAPYNEQFF; CDR3 DNA: TGTGCCAGCAGCGTAGCAGCGGCCCCCTACAATGAGCAGTTCTTC
D gene: -; clone size: few; V gene: TRBV7-9; J gene: TRBJ1-1; CDR3 protein: CSSGSLQGNTEAFF; CDR3 DNA: TGTTCCAGCGGTTCATTACAGGGAAACACTGAAGCTTTCTTT
D gene: -; clone size: -; V gene: TRBV14; J gene: TRBJ2-1; CDR3 protein: CASSGMDRNNEQFF; CDR3 DNA: TGTGCCAGCAGCGGGATGGACAGAAACAATGAGCAGTTCTTC
D gene: TRBD1; clone size: -; V gene: TRBV7-8; J gene: TRBJ1-4; CDR3 protein: CASSRGGFEKLFF; CDR3 DNA: TGTGCCAGCAGCCGAGGGGGCTTTGAAAAACTGTTTTTT
D gene: -; clone size: -; V gene: TRBV6-5; J gene: TRBJ1-1; CDR3 protein: CASSYINRNTEAFF; CDR3 DNA: TGTGCCAGCAGTTATATCAACAGGAACACTGAAGCTTTCTTT
D gene: TRBD1; clone size: -; V gene: TRBV4-3; J gene: TRBJ2-1; CDR3 protein: CASSQGQGSYNEQFF; CDR3 DNA: TGCGCCAGCAGCCAAGGACAGGGTTCCTACAATGAGCAGTTCTTC
D gene: -; clone size: -; V gene: TRBV5-8; J gene: TRBJ1-5; CDR3 protein: CASSSYSNQPQHF; CDR3 DNA: TGTGCCAGCAGCTCGTATAGCAATCAGCCCCAGCATTTT
D gene: -; clone size: -; V gene: TRBV5-4; J gene: TRBJ2-5; CDR3 protein: CASSFRGVQETQYF; CDR3 DNA: TGTGCCAGCAGCTTCAGGGGGGTCCAAGAGACCCAGTACTTC
D gene: -; clone size: -; V gene: TRBV10-1; J gene: TRBJ2-1; CDR3 protein: CASRARQYNEQFF; CDR3 DNA: TGCGCCAGCAGGGCCCGACAGTACAATGAGCAGTTCTTC
D gene: -; clone size: -; V gene: TRBV18; J gene: TRBJ1-1; CDR3 protein: CASSPLLEAFF; CDR3 DNA: TGTGCCAGCTCACCATTACTAGAGGCTTTCTTT
D gene: TRBD1; clone size: -; V gene: TRBV5-1; J gene: TRBJ2-7; CDR3 protein: CASSDPGQGIHEQYF; CDR3 DNA: TGCGCCAGCAGCGACCCCGGACAGGGGATCCACGAGCAGTACTTC
D gene: TRBD1; clone size: once; V gene: TRBV7-9; J gene: TRBJ1-2; CDR3 protein: CSSSPSGQGGYTF; CDR3 DNA: TGTTCCAGCAGCCCCAGCGGACAGGGGGGCTACACCTTC
D gene: -; clone size: -; V gene: TRBV19; J gene: TRBJ1-1; CDR3 protein: CASNRDTEAFF; CDR3 DNA: TGTGCCAGTAACAGAGACACTGAAGCTTTCTTT
D gene: -; clone size: few; V gene: TRBV6-1; J gene: TRBJ2-1; CDR3 protein: CASSLRNNEQFF; CDR3 DNA: TGTGCCAGCAGTCTGAGAAACAATGAGCAGTTCTTC
D gene: -; clone size: once; V gene: TRBV6-5; J gene: TRBJ1-2; CDR3 protein: CASSYAGAGNGYTF; CDR3 DNA: TGTGCCAGCAGTTACGCTGGGGCTGGTAATGGCTACACCTTC
D gene: TRBD1; clone size: -; V gene: TRBV30; J gene: TRBJ2-1; CDR3 protein: CAWSQDPGQAYNEQFF; CDR3 DNA: TGTGCCTGGAGTCAAGACCCGGGACAGGCTTACAATGAGCAGTTCTTC
D gene: TRBD1; clone size: -; V gene: TRBV19; J gene: TRBJ1-5; CDR3 protein: CASSIGTVDNQPQHF; CDR3 DNA: TGTGCCAGTAGTATTGGGACAGTCGACAATCAGCCCCAGCATTTT
D gene: TRBD1; clone size: -; V gene: TRBV28; J gene: TRBJ1-2; CDR3 protein: CASSLRTGSGYTF; CDR3 DNA: TGTGCCAGCAGTTTAAGGACAGGGAGTGGCTACACCTTC
D gene: TRBD1; clone size: -; V gene: TRBV30; J gene: TRBJ1-6; CDR3 protein: CAWQGIPGGNSPLHF; CDR3 DNA: TGTGCCTGGCAAGGGATCCCAGGGGGAAATTCACCCCTCCACTTT
D gene: -; clone size: -; V gene: TRBV29-1; J gene: TRBJ2-7; CDR3 protein: CSVTVGGHEQYF; CDR3 DNA: TGCAGCGTTACCGTCGGGGGACACGAGCAGTACTTC
D gene: TRBD1; clone size: -; V gene: TRBV28; J gene: TRBJ2-7; CDR3 protein: CASSFSDREYEQYF; CDR3 DNA: TGTGCCAGCAGTTTTTCGGACAGGGAATACGAGCAGTACTTC
D gene: -; clone size: -; V gene: TRBV5-4; J gene: TRBJ1-5; CDR3 protein: CASSLDAAPQPQHF; CDR3 DNA: TGTGCCAGCAGCTTGGATGCGGCACCTCAGCCCCAGCATTTT
D gene: TRBD1; clone size: few; V gene: TRBV28; J gene: TRBJ1-5; CDR3 protein: CASSLRDRDQPQHF; CDR3 DNA: TGTGCCAGCAGTTTAAGGGACAGGGATCAGCCCCAGCATTTT
D gene: -; clone size: -; V gene: TRBV15; J gene: TRBJ1-2; CDR3 protein: CATGGAGALYGYTF; CDR3 DNA: TGTGCCACCGGGGGGGCAGGGGCCCTTTATGGCTACACCTTC
D gene: -; clone size: -; V gene: TRBV7-6; J gene: TRBJ1-1; CDR3 protein: CASSSPGTEAFF; CDR3 DNA: TGTGCCAGCAGCTCGCCGGGAACTGAAGCTTTCTTT
D gene: -; clone size: -; V gene: TRBV6-1; J gene: TRBJ2-7; CDR3 protein: CASSMGPRGYEQYF; CDR3 DNA: TGTGCCAGCAGTATGGGCCCAAGGGGGTACGAGCAGTACTTC
D gene: -; clone size: -; V gene: TRBV5-1; J gene: TRBJ2-3; CDR3 protein: CASSLALGTDTQYF; CDR3 DNA: TGCGCCAGCAGCTTGGCCCTAGGCACAGATACGCAGTATTTT
D gene: -; clone size: -; V gene: TRBV7-9; J gene: TRBJ2-7; CDR3 protein: CASSPKGPFEQYF; CDR3 DNA: TGTGCCAGCAGCCCCAAGGGGCCGTTCGAGCAGTACTTC
D gene: TRBD1; clone size: once; V gene: TRBV30; J gene: TRBJ2-7; CDR3 protein: CAWSRDRSYEQYF; CDR3 DNA: TGTGCCTGGTCACGGGACAGGTCCTACGAGCAGTACTTC
D gene: TRBD1; clone size: few; V gene: TRBV9; J gene: TRBJ2-7; CDR3 protein: CASSAGDRANEQYF; CDR3 DNA: TGTGCCAGCAGCGCGGGGGACAGGGCTAACGAGCAGTACTTC
D gene: -; clone size: -; V gene: TRBV7-9; J gene: TRBJ1-3; CDR3 protein: CASSLARGTSGNTTYF; CDR3 DNA: TGTGCCAGCAGCTTAGCGCGGGGAACCTCTGGAAACACCACATATTTT
D gene: -; clone size: -; V gene: TRBV7-9; J gene: TRBJ2-3; CDR3 protein: CASSVRGTDTQYF; CDR3 DNA: TGTGCCAGCAGCGTCAGGGGCACAGATACGCAGTATTTT
D gene: TRBD1; clone size: -; V gene: TRBV7-9; J gene: TRBJ1-3; CDR3 protein: CASSTRTGANTIYF; CDR3 DNA: TGTGCCAGCAGCACCCGGACAGGGGCAAACACCATATATTTT
D gene: -; clone size: medium-sized; V gene: TRBV7-9; J gene: TRBJ1-1; CDR3 protein: CASSWEGVGTEAFF; CDR3 DNA: TGTGCCAGCAGCTGGGAGGGGGTCGGCACTGAAGCTTTCTTT
D gene: -; clone size: -; V gene: TRBV19; J gene: TRBJ1-5; CDR3 protein: CASSIGAVRNNQPQHF; CDR3 DNA: TGTGCCAGTAGTATTGGGGCAGTACGAAACAATCAGCCCCAGCATTTT
D gene: -; clone size: few; V gene: TRBV9; J gene: TRBJ2-1; CDR3 protein: CASSGTEQFF; CDR3 DNA: TGTGCCAGCAGCGGGACAGAGCAGTTCTTC
D gene: TRBD1; clone size: -; V gene: TRBV11-2; J gene: TRBJ1-2; CDR3 protein: CASSSNFRGQGAGGYTF; CDR3 DNA: TGTGCCAGCAGCTCAAACTTCCGGGGACAGGGGGCTGGGGGCTACACCTTC
D gene: -; clone size: -; V gene: TRBV2; J gene: TRBJ2-1; CDR3 protein: CASKRGNRETYEQFF; CDR3 DNA: TGTGCCAGCAAGAGGGGAAACAGGGAAACATATGAGCAGTTCTTC